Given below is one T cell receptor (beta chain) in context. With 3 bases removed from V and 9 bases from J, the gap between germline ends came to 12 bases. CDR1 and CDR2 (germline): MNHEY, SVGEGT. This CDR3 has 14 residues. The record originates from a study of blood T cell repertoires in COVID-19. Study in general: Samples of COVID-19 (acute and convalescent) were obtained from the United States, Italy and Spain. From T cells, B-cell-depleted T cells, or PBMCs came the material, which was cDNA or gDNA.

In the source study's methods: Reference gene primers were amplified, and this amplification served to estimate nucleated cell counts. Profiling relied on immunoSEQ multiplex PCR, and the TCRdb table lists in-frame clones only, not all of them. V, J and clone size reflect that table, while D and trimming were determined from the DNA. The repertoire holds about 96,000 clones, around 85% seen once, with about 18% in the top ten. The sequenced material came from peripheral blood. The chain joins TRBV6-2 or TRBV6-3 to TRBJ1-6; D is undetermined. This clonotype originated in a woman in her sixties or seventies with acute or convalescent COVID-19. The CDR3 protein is CASSYRGVGSPLHF. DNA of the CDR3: TGTGCCAGCAGTTATCGGGGTGTAGGTTCACCCCTCCACTTT.